The rows below give T cell receptor beta chains drawn from one sample of a study of blood T cell repertoires in COVID-19. The table came from immunoSEQ multiplex PCR; TCRdb's copy has only in-frame clones and leaves some out. Here the sample spans roughly 370,000 clones, about 87% being singletons. The sequencing sample was made of PBMCs or T cells enriched from blood (not recorded which). These receptors were taken from a woman aged 45-59 years who had recovered from COVID-19. Both conserved end residues are part of each CDR3. Size tells how often a clone was seen (once, few, many) or the class of an expanded clone, and some rows leave it out.

V	size	J	CDR3
TRBV5-1	.	TRBJ2-7	CASSLEGLSSYEQYF
TRBV7-9	.	TRBJ2-5	CASSLSGAEETQYF
TRBV7-2	few	TRBJ1-1	CASSLQGNEAFF
TRBV29-1	.	TRBJ1-2	CSVGTPTGGVNGYTF
TRBV11-2	.	TRBJ2-5	CASSIRGQETQYF
TRBV29-1	.	TRBJ2-2	CSVDTDANTGELFF
TRBV24-1	few	TRBJ2-7	CATSAQQGEIYEQYF
TRBV29-1	.	TRBJ1-2	CSVRSGIGYTF
TRBV29-1	.	TRBJ1-2	CSVRQGAGDGYTF
TRBV11-2	.	TRBJ2-7	CASSLVRGGSYEQYF
TRBV6-5	.	TRBJ2-7	CASSPGQFYEQYF
TRBV12-3/TRBV12-4	.	TRBJ1-3	CASGTGSGNTIYF
TRBV4-1	.	TRBJ2-7	CASSPGTGIVGPYEQYF
TRBV7-6	.	TRBJ1-6	CASSLLGGHNSPLHF